This paragraph covers one T cell receptor (beta chain) sequence. The target antigen is unknown. Each CDR3 protein gets one entry after TCRdb re-called the reads with MiXCR. The top ten hold 8% to 10% of the sample, which has about 42,000 distinct CDR3 sequences, 12% seen once. Germline-derived CDR1 and CDR2 are SNHLY and FYNNEI. V lost 6 bases and J lost 3; bases outside the gene matches: 5. This CDR3 region has 15 residues. The entry originates in a study of type 1 regulatory T cells. The origin of this receptor is a human donor in good health. Sequenced input: cultured non-Tr1 T cells, either the whole culture or a sorted T cell fraction (not recorded which). The chain employs TRBV2 and TRBJ2-2; 9 bases agree with TRBD1. In DNA form, the CDR3 reads TGTGCCAGCAGCTGGGACAGGGTGGACACCGGGGAGCTGTTTTTT. This translates into CASSWDRVDTGELFF.